These 10 T cell receptor beta chains originate from one sample sequenced in a study of Ad26.COV2.S vaccination and SARS-CoV-2 variants. Sample treatment: around 19 received Ad26.COV2.S at low or high dose, single or two shots; a few received placebo; per-sample allocation not given. Day 63 after the first injection of vaccine or placebo was the sampling time. Sequencing was performed with immunoSEQ multiplex PCR; in TCRdb, only in-frame clones are kept and a portion is missing. The table records hundreds of thousands of clones, more than 70% of them present only once. This material consisted of peripheral blood, taken in a trial of Ad26.COV2.S vaccine versus placebo. The source of these receptors is a person aged 18-60 years who received the Ad26.COV2.S COVID-19 vaccine or a placebo.

This chain links TRBV25-1 with TRBJ1-4; possibly TRBD1 for D (5 bases). V was clipped by 0 bases and J by 8 bases, with 13 bases between them. Germline CDR1 is MGHDK and CDR2 is SYGVNS. The CDR3 is made up of 15 amino acids. The chain's CDR3 is CASSEYKGRGEKLFF. CDR3 in DNA: TGTGCCAGCAGTGAATATAAGGGGAGAGGCGAAAAACTGTTTTTT.

The J gene is TRBJ2-3, the V gene TRBV18; 7 nucleotides agree with TRBD1. The CDR3 extends over 19 amino acids. After removal of 1 base from V and 0 bases from J, the junction contained 13 bases not matched to a gene. CDR1 and CDR2 (germline): KGHSH, LQKENI. CDR3 region: CASSPLGTAEFQSTDTQYF. The CDR3 DNA reads as TGTGCCAGCTCACCACTCGGGACAGCTGAATTCCAAAGCACAGATACGCAGTATTTT.

The rearrangement links TRBV11-2 to TRBJ1-5; D remains ambiguous. Germline V gene data show CDR1 as SGHAT and CDR2 as FQNNGV. This CDR3 spans 13 amino acids. V was cut by 2 bases and J by 5 bases, with 7 bases left in between. CDR3 sequence (DNA): TGTGCCAGCAGCTTACGAGGTGATCAGCCCCAGCATTTT. Translating it yields CASSLRGDQPQHF. The full variable domain, completed using reference TRBV11-2 and TRBJ1-5, is EAGVAQSPRYKIIEKRQSVAFWCNPISGHATLYWYQQILGQGPKLLIQFQNNGVVDDSQLPKDRFSAERLKGVDSTLKIQPAKLEDSAVYLCASSLRGDQPQHFGDGTRLSIL.

The V gene is TRBV5-4, the J gene TRBJ2-5, with 9 bases lining up with TRBD2. CDR1 is SGHNT, CDR2 YYREEE, per germline (reference sequence). The ends lost 4 bases at V and 4 bases at J; junction bases unmatched: 8. The CDR3 contains 15 residues. Here the CDR3 reads CASSPGTSMGETQYF. Written as DNA, the CDR3 is TGTGCCAGCAGCCCCGGGACTAGCATGGGAGAGACCCAGTACTTC.

The chain recombines TRBV9 with TRBJ2-1; 9 nucleotides match TRBD1. V trimming: 1 base; J trimming: 7 bases; junction bases outside the gene matches: 9. Germline V gene data show CDR1 as SGDLS and CDR2 as YYNGEE. The CDR3 spans 16 residues. CDR3 coding DNA: TGTGCCAGCAGCGTATTCGGAACAGGGGGCAGGAATGAGCAGTTCTTC. Its translation is CASSVFGTGGRNEQFF. The whole variable domain, filled in from reference TRBV9 and TRBJ2-1, reads DSGVTQTPKHLITATGQRVTLRCSPRSGDLSVYWYQQSLDQGLQFLIQYYNGEERAKGNILERFSAQQFPDLHSELNLSSLELGDSALYFCASSVFGTGGRNEQFFGPGTRLTVL.

The chain carries TRBV15 and TRBJ1-4; possibly TRBD1 for D (6 bases). The CDR3 runs to 16 residues. V lost 0 bases and J lost 2, with 10 bases in between. Looked up from germline, CDR1 is LNHNV and CDR2 is YYDKDF (reference sequence). The CDR3 sequence: CATSRDRTATNEKLFF. The CDR3 region has the DNA TGTGCCACCAGCAGAGATCGGACAGCTACTAATGAAAAACTGTTTTTT.

The chain joins TRBV19 to TRBJ2-7; D is unclear. The CDR3 loop spans 15 amino acids. Per germline, CDR1 LNHDA and CDR2 SQIVND (reference sequence). Trimming stripped 3 bases from V and 0 bases from J, with 12 bases between. CDR3 residues: CASSMNPTSSYEQYF. For the CDR3, the DNA is TGTGCCAGTAGTATGAACCCCACAAGCTCCTACGAGCAGTACTTC.

This clone was seen a handful of times. The chain is built from TRBV9 and TRBJ2-6; 8 nucleotides agree with TRBD1. The CDR3 is made up of 15 amino acids. V was clipped by 5 bases and J by 1 base; unmatched bases: 2. The germline CDR1 and CDR2 sequences are SGDLS and YYNGEE. CDR3 coding DNA: TGTGCCAGCAGACGACAGGGGTCTGGGGCCAACGTCCTGACTTTC. Protein: CASRRQGSGANVLTF. Full variable domain (rest looked up from reference TRBV9 and TRBJ2-6): DSGVTQTPKHLITATGQRVTLRCSPRSGDLSVYWYQQSLDQGLQFLIQYYNGEERAKGNILERFSAQQFPDLHSELNLSSLELGDSALYFCASRRQGSGANVLTFGAGSRLTVL.

The CDR3 nucleotides read TGTGCCACCAGCAGCCTAGAGAGCTCTGGAAACACCATATATTTT. It is translated as CATSSLESSGNTIYF. The chain employs TRBV15 and TRBJ1-3; the D is unclear. CDR1 and CDR2 from the germline V gene are LNHNV and YYDKDF (reference sequence). Trimming stripped 3 bases from V and 0 bases from J, with 9 bases between. This CDR3 spans 15 amino acids.

The chain recombines TRBV5-1 with TRBJ2-5, with 7 nucleotides matching TRBD2. V lost 2 bases, J lost 3 bases, and 7 bases stayed unmatched. Per the germline V gene, CDR1 is SGHRS and CDR2 is YFSETQ. CDR3 length equals 15 residues. The CDR3 sequence: CASSFRGDREETQYF. Here the CDR3 DNA reads TGCGCCAGCAGCTTCCGGGGGGACCGGGAAGAGACCCAGTACTTC.